Presented here are 2 T cell receptor beta chains from one specimen sequenced in a study of healthy donors' naive CD4 and CD8 T cells. Starting from approximately 500 ng of total RNA, TCR libraries were made with linear amplification. TCRdb called the reads again in MiXCR, with one record for every CDR3 protein. Altogether approximately 180,000 distinct CDR3 sequences are present, around 80% being singletons, with the ten largest covering more than 2%. The sequencing sample was made of naive CD4+ and CD8+ T cells sorted from blood, pooled from several donors. The receptors originated from a pool of human donors in good health; the sample pools cells from several healthy donors.

This clonotype was counted only a few times. V gene TRBV29-1 combines with J gene TRBJ2-5; D is ambiguous. The germline gives CDR1 SQVTM, CDR2 ANQGSEA. V was cut by 6 bases and J by 0 bases, with 11 bases left in between. The CDR3 spans 13 residues. CDR3 sequence (DNA): TGCAGCGTCGTTCAAAGGTACCAAGAGACCCAGTACTTC. Translation: CSVVQRYQETQYF.

The gene calls are TRBV5-1 and TRBJ1-6, with 7 bases identical to TRBD1. V was clipped by 3 bases and J by 0 bases; unmatched bases: 6. The CDR3 loop spans 17 amino acids. The germline gives CDR1 SGHRS, CDR2 YFSETQ. CDR3 in amino acids: CASSWGTASSYNSPLHF. CDR3 DNA: TGCGCCAGCAGCTGGGGGACAGCAAGCTCCTATAATTCACCCCTCCACTTT.